A selection of T cell receptor beta chains follows, all from one sample in a study of response to subunit inactivated influenza vaccine. Each CDR3 protein gets one entry after TCRdb re-called the RT-PCR reads with MiXCR. Of almost 600,000 distinct CDR3 sequences in the sample, around 13% were seen once. The specimen comprised PBMCs from blood, sampled roughly 13 days after vaccination. All receptors derive from a man between 50 and 59 years old who received an inactivated influenza vaccine. Both conserved end residues are part of each CDR3. A D gene is named only where the DNA matches it firmly. Clone size is shown for a subset of rows, as once, few, many or a class of expanded clone.

J,size,V,D,length,CDR3,DNA
TRBJ2-7,NA,TRBV29-1,NA,13,CSVALATEGEQYF,TGCAGCGTCGCGCTAGCGACCGAAGGCGAGCAGTACTTC
TRBJ2-7,many,TRBV5-1,TRBD1,18,CASSLNQRGTGGLYEQYF,TGCGCCAGCAGCTTGAATCAGCGCGGGACAGGCGGACTGTACGAGCAGTACTTC
TRBJ1-3,few,TRBV5-1,NA,13,CASSLGQGNTIYF,TGCGCCAGCAGCTTGGGACAGGGAAACACCATATATTTT
TRBJ2-7,once,TRBV19,NA,15,CASSIKPASIYEQYF,TGTGCCAGTAGTATTAAACCCGCGAGTATCTACGAGCAGTACTTC
TRBJ2-5,many,TRBV4-3,TRBD2,13,CASSQGGQETQYF,TGTGCCAGCAGCCAGGGAGGGCAAGAGACCCAGTACTTC
TRBJ2-1,few,TRBV12-3/TRBV12-4,NA,15,CAIGRADRVNNEQFF,TGTGCCATCGGCCGGGCGGACAGAGTAAACAATGAGCAGTTCTTC
TRBJ2-6,few,TRBV12-3/TRBV12-4,NA,15,CASLGKRSGANVLTF,TGTGCCAGCCTAGGAAAGCGCTCTGGGGCCAACGTCCTGACTTTC
TRBJ2-5,NA,TRBV11-2,NA,13,CASSLVAWETQYF,TGTGCCAGCAGCCTGGTGGCGTGGGAGACCCAGTACTTC
TRBJ2-7,few,TRBV7-2,TRBD2,16,CASSSSGRESSYEQYF,TGTGCCAGCAGCTCTAGCGGGAGGGAAAGCTCCTACGAGCAGTACTTC
TRBJ2-7,few,TRBV4-1,NA,16,CASSQVGWQDAYEQYF,TGCGCCAGCAGCCAAGTAGGGTGGCAGGACGCCTACGAGCAGTACTTC
TRBJ2-5,few,TRBV6-2/TRBV6-3,TRBD1,14,CASRPGGRKETQYF,TGTGCCAGCAGACCAGGGGGACGCAAAGAGACCCAGTACTTC
TRBJ2-3,NA,TRBV20-1,NA,13,CSALTTGPDTQYF,TGCAGTGCTCTCACTACCGGGCCTGATACGCAGTATTTT
TRBJ2-1,few,TRBV29-1,NA,11,CSVVSGTEQFF,TGCAGCGTTGTATCCGGGACTGAGCAGTTCTTC
TRBJ1-4,NA,TRBV12-3/TRBV12-4,NA,14,CASSLGRGGEKLFF,TGTGCCAGCAGTTTAGGGCGGGGAGGGGAAAAACTGTTTTTT
TRBJ2-2,few,TRBV12-3/TRBV12-4,NA,13,CASSALLGGELFF,TGTGCCAGCAGTGCCCTACTTGGCGGGGAGCTGTTTTTT
TRBJ2-5,many,TRBV6-6,NA,13,CASSPRDQETQYF,TGTGCCAGCAGTCCCAGGGACCAAGAGACCCAGTACTTC
TRBJ1-4,few,TRBV7-8,NA,16,CASSSLTGPDDEKLFF,TGTGCCAGCAGCTCTCTGACAGGTCCCGACGATGAAAAACTGTTTTTT
TRBJ2-7,few,TRBV20-1,TRBD2,13,CSASTGLAGEQYF,TGCAGTGCTAGTACCGGACTAGCGGGAGAGCAGTACTTC
TRBJ1-5,NA,TRBV9,NA,14,CASSARGSNQPQHF,TGTGCCAGCAGCGCGAGGGGCTCCAATCAGCCCCAGCATTTT
TRBJ2-5,few,TRBV3-1,NA,13,CASSQARVETQYF,TGTGCCAGCAGCCAAGCCAGGGTAGAGACCCAGTACTTC
TRBJ1-1,few,TRBV7-9,NA,16,CASSSIYREGDTEAFF,TGTGCCAGCAGCTCCATATACAGGGAAGGAGACACTGAAGCTTTCTTT
TRBJ2-3,many,TRBV3-2,NA,15,CASSKLAGAGDTQYF,TGTGCCAGCAGCAAACTAGCGGGGGCGGGGGATACGCAGTATTTT
TRBJ2-1,NA,TRBV12-3/TRBV12-4,NA,12,CASTLGGTTTFF,TGTGCCAGCACCCTGGGAGGGACAACTACGTTCTTC
TRBJ2-1,NA,TRBV12-3/TRBV12-4,NA,13,CATWPASYNEQFF,TGTGCCACGTGGCCAGCCTCCTACAATGAGCAGTTCTTC
TRBJ2-1,few,TRBV11-2,TRBD1,16,CASSQRQGASYNEQFF,TGTGCCAGCAGCCAAAGGCAGGGGGCTTCATATAATGAGCAGTTCTTC
TRBJ2-7,few,TRBV28,NA,15,CASSSQPVPSYEQYF,TGTGCCAGCAGTTCGCAGCCCGTACCCTCCTACGAGCAGTACTTC
TRBJ2-7,NA,TRBV6-1,NA,14,CASSEALGFDEQYF,TGTGCCAGCAGTGAAGCGTTGGGATTCGACGAGCAGTACTTC
TRBJ2-7,NA,TRBV20-1,TRBD1,14,CSALVRDSPYEQYF,TGCAGTGCTCTCGTCCGGGACAGTCCCTACGAGCAGTACTTC
TRBJ2-7,NA,TRBV20-1,NA,12,CSGGPGGYEQYF,TGCAGCGGGGGGCCTGGTGGATACGAGCAGTACTTC
TRBJ2-3,NA,TRBV7-8,NA,15,CASSLGLTPADTQYF,TGTGCCAGCAGCTTAGGTTTGACGCCGGCGGATACGCAGTATTTT
TRBJ2-1,few,TRBV24-1,NA,17,CATSDPESGLSYNEQFF,TGTGCCACCAGTGATCCAGAGTCCGGTCTCTCCTACAATGAGCAGTTCTTC
TRBJ2-1,few,TRBV5-6,TRBD1,14,CASSMWDRYNEQFF,TGTGCCAGCAGCATGTGGGACAGATACAATGAGCAGTTCTTC
TRBJ2-3,few,TRBV10-3,NA,12,CAISDKGDTQYF,TGTGCCATCAGTGATAAAGGAGATACGCAGTATTTT
TRBJ2-5,NA,TRBV20-1,NA,11,CSASPQETQYF,TGCAGTGCCAGTCCCCAGGAGACCCAGTACTTC
TRBJ1-4,few,TRBV3-1,NA,16,CASSHLRTDLGEKLFF,TGTGCCAGCAGCCATCTACGGACAGATCTCGGCGAAAAACTGTTTTTT
TRBJ2-7,NA,TRBV20-1,NA,12,CSARLNLYEQYF,TGCAGTGCTAGACTTAACCTCTACGAGCAGTACTTC
TRBJ1-5,few,TRBV15,NA,12,CATSSSTGTQHF,TGTGCCACCAGCAGTTCTACCGGGACCCAGCATTTT
TRBJ2-7,NA,TRBV5-1,TRBD1,16,CASSPTSGTGIYEHYF,TGCGCCAGCAGCCCCACCTCCGGGACAGGGATCTACGAGCACTACTTC
TRBJ2-3,few,TRBV20-1,TRBD1,13,CSAIGQGTDTQYF,TGCAGTGCTATTGGACAGGGCACAGATACGCAGTATTTT
TRBJ2-7,few,TRBV12-3/TRBV12-4,NA,13,CASSLGQWGEQYF,TGTGCCAGCAGTTTAGGTCAATGGGGCGAGCAGTACTTC
TRBJ2-6,many,TRBV5-1,NA,17,CASSLFGRNSGANVLTF,TGCGCCAGCAGCTTGTTTGGACGGAACTCTGGGGCCAACGTCCTGACTTTC
TRBJ2-7,NA,TRBV12-3/TRBV12-4,TRBD2,15,CASSLASGGSNEQYF,TGTGCCAGCAGTTTGGCTAGCGGGGGTTCGAACGAGCAGTACTTC
TRBJ2-7,many,TRBV15,NA,15,CATSRVDSASYEQYF,TGTGCCACCAGCAGAGTCGACAGTGCATCCTACGAGCAGTACTTC